This TCR beta chain is drawn from a study of T-cell memory formation after mild COVID-19. Whole-study findings and limits: Clones that got smaller from day 15 to 85 had even CD4/CD8, while clones growing later tipped toward CD4+. Pre-infection memory held some responding clones, suggesting pre-existing cross-reactive T cells responded.

About this clonotype: Its antigen remains unknown.

With 3 bases clipped from V and 0 bases from J, the junction kept 2 bases outside the gene matches. Per the germline V gene, CDR1 is DFQATT and CDR2 is SNEGSKA (reference sequence). CDR3 length: 14 residues. MiXCR, run by TCRdb on the 5' RACE reads, gives a single entry per CDR3 protein. The table lists roughly 150,000 distinct CDR3 sequences, 25% of them singletons, with 24% in the top ten. The chain is built from TRBV20-1 and TRBJ2-1; 7 bases fit TRBD2. Sequencing input: PBMCs or a T cell subset sorted from them (not recorded which). This TCR was sampled from an adult woman who had mild COVID-19 (a few samples of this study predate the infection). Cell type and time point are not known. The CDR3 region is CSASAGVSYNEQFF. DNA for the CDR3: TGCAGTGCTAGTGCGGGGGTCTCCTACAATGAGCAGTTCTTC.